These 29 T cell receptor beta chains were all obtained from the same sample, sequenced in a study of OX40 agonist ivuxolimab in advanced cancers. The protocol was immunoSEQ multiplex PCR, while the TCRdb copy is restricted to in-frame clones and leaves out a portion. This sample has around 95,000 clones, with 85% to 95% found just once. The sequencing here drew on CD4+ or CD8+ T cells sorted from blood, taken in a trial of the OX40 agonist ivuxolimab. These TCRs come from an adult with an advanced solid tumor such as melanoma, head and neck, liver or kidney cancer.

The chain is built from TRBV27 and TRBJ2-6; unclear D gene. V was cut by 7 bases and J by 1 base, with 5 bases left in between. The germline V gene encodes CDR1 MNHEY and CDR2 SMNVEV (reference sequence). The CDR3 runs 13 residues. The CDR3 sequence: CASTTSGANVLTF. The CDR3 bases are TGTGCCAGCACCACTTCTGGGGCCAACGTCCTGACTTTC.

The chain uses TRBV7-9 and TRBJ2-3, with TRBD2 matching 14 bases. The CDR3 runs to 15 residues. Unmatched junction bases numbered 11, after V lost 4 bases and J lost 14 bases. The V gene's germline CDR1 is SEHNR and CDR2 FQNEAQ (reference sequence). DNA for the CDR3: TGTGCCAGCAGCTCTCAACGGACTAGCGGGGGGAGAACGTATTTT. This translates into CASSSQRTSGGRTYF.

The chain joins TRBV19 to TRBJ2-3; 10 nucleotides align to TRBD2. V was clipped by 2 bases and J by 0 bases; unmatched bases: 5. CDR1 LNHDA and CDR2 SQIVND come from the germline V gene (reference sequence). This CDR3 has 17 amino acids. The CDR3 sequence is CASSIMMTSGSTDTQYF. CDR3 DNA: TGTGCCAGTAGTATAATGATGACTAGCGGGAGCACAGATACGCAGTATTTT.

This chain connects TRBV6-6 to TRBJ1-5; D call uncertain. The CDR3 totals 14 residues. CDR1 and CDR2 from the germline V gene are MNHNY and SVGAGI (reference sequence). Trimming shortened V by 0 bases and J by 4 bases, and 7 bases separated the two germline ends. CDR3 sequence (DNA): TGTGCCAGCAGTTACTCATGGCAGAATCAGCCCCAGCATTTT. Translated: CASSYSWQNQPQHF.

The chain couples TRBV27 to TRBJ1-2; D is uncertain. The CDR3 runs 14 residues. The germline CDR1 and CDR2 sequences are MNHEY and SMNVEV (reference sequence). V was cut by 4 bases and J by 2 bases, with 11 bases left in between. The CDR3 reads CASSWTPFNYGYTF. DNA of the CDR3: TGTGCCAGCAGTTGGACCCCATTCAACTATGGCTACACCTTC.

The chain carries TRBV6-6 and TRBJ2-5; 8 bases are a match to TRBD1. Germline CDR1 MNHNY, CDR2 SVGAGI (reference sequence). Trimming cost V 2 bases and J 2 bases; bases outside gene matches: 7. The CDR3 has 16 amino acids. Here the CDR3 DNA reads TGTGCCAGCAGTTACCCCGGACAGGGAAGTCAAGAGACCCAGTACTTC. This sequence encodes CASSYPGQGSQETQYF.

The V call is TRBV5-1, the J call TRBJ1-4, with D perhaps TRBD1 (6 bases). Looked up from germline, CDR1 is SGHRS and CDR2 is YFSETQ. The germline V and J ends were trimmed by 2 bases and 0 bases, with 8 bases remaining between them. This CDR3 contains 15 residues. CDR3 coding DNA: TGCGCCAGCAGCTTACAGGGTACAACTAATGAAAAACTGTTTTTT. Its protein product is CASSLQGTTNEKLFF.

This clone was seen a single time. The chain is built from TRBV6-6 and TRBJ1-5; D uncertain. The CDR3 length is 15 residues. V was clipped by 2 bases and J by 5 bases, with 13 bases between them. In germline, CDR1 is MNHNY, CDR2 SVGAGI (reference sequence). This chain's CDR3 is CASSYGDIGYQPQHF. Written as DNA, the CDR3 is TGTGCCAGCAGTTACGGTGACATTGGGTATCAGCCCCAGCATTTT.

The chain carries TRBV4-3 and TRBJ1-4; D remains ambiguous. Germline assignment: CDR1 LGHNA and CDR2 YSLEER. With 0 bases removed from V and 6 bases from J, the gap between germline ends came to 11 bases. This CDR3 has 15 residues. CDR3 bases: TGCGCCAGCAGCCAAGAGATCCGGGCAGATGAAAAACTGTTTTTT. Translating it yields CASSQEIRADEKLFF.

The chain combines TRBV28 with TRBJ1-4; TRBD1 might be the D (6 bases). Germline V gene sequence: CDR1 MDHEN, CDR2 SYDVKM. Trimming took off 7 bases at V and 3 bases at J, with 15 bases between the two ends. CDR3 size: 15 residues. Written as DNA, the CDR3 is TGTGCCAGCATCAGACCAGGGGCCTCTAATGAAAAACTGTTTTTT. It is translated as CASIRPGASNEKLFF.

The chain carries TRBV4-1 and TRBJ1-5; a possible D gene is TRBD1 (5 bases). Trimming took 0 bases from V and 6 from J, leaving 15 bases between them. The CDR3 runs 16 residues. Germline loops: CDR1 MGHRA, CDR2 YSYEKL. This chain's CDR3 is CASSQDRVREGQPQHF. CDR3 DNA sequence: TGCGCCAGCAGCCAAGATCGGGTCAGGGAAGGTCAGCCCCAGCATTTT.

This clone was detected only once. The gene calls are TRBV9 and TRBJ1-1; 7 nucleotides line up with TRBD1. V was pared by 4 bases and J by 1 base, with 4 bases of the junction left unmatched. This CDR3 has 14 residues. Germline V gene data show CDR1 as SGDLS and CDR2 as YYNGEE. The CDR3 is CASSPTGQNTEAFF. CDR3 coding DNA: TGTGCCAGCAGCCCGACAGGGCAGAACACTGAAGCTTTCTTT.

The V gene is TRBV28, the J gene TRBJ1-1; TRBD1 is a possible D gene (6 bases). This CDR3 comprises 13 residues. Germline values: CDR1 MDHEN, CDR2 SYDVKM. V lost 2 bases and J 8 bases, leaving 12 bases between the germline ends. CDR3 sequence: CASSLVGTLEAFF. DNA for the CDR3: TGTGCCAGCAGTTTAGTCGGGACACTCGAAGCTTTCTTT. Drawing the rest from reference TRBV28 and TRBJ1-1, the complete variable domain is DVKVTQSSRYLVKRTGEKVFLECVQDMDHENMFWYRQDPGLGLRLIYFSYDVKMKEKGDIPEGYSVSREKKERFSLILESASTNQTSMYLCASSLVGTLEAFFGQGTRLTVV.

The chain has TRBV4-2 and TRBJ2-7; TRBD1 matches 7 bases. Trimming cost V 1 base and J 0 bases; bases outside gene matches: 6. Germline CDR1 LGHNA, CDR2 YNFKEQ. The CDR3 has 16 residues. This chain's CDR3 is CASSQGDRVSSYEQYF. The CDR3, as DNA: TGTGCCAGCAGCCAAGGCGACAGGGTTAGCTCCTACGAGCAGTACTTC.

The gene calls are TRBV28 and TRBJ2-7; 8 bases line up with TRBD1. Per germline, CDR1 MDHEN and CDR2 SYDVKM. The CDR3 is 16 amino acids. Trimming removed 5 bases from V and 4 bases from J; junction bases left unmatched: 13. The CDR3: CASSPNRWQGAYEQYF. CDR3 coding DNA: TGTGCCAGCAGTCCCAACCGGTGGCAGGGGGCTTACGAGCAGTACTTC.

The chain is built from TRBV11-2 and TRBJ2-2; D possibly matches TRBD1 or TRBD2 (5 bases each). Germline V gene data show CDR1 as SGHAT and CDR2 as FQNNGV. V was shortened by 1 base and J by 1 base, with 13 bases between the two germline ends. The CDR3 spans 17 residues. The chain's CDR3 is CASSLGSGLLNTGELFF. The CDR3 DNA reads as TGTGCCAGCAGCTTAGGTTCGGGGCTACTGAACACCGGGGAGCTGTTTTTT.

This chain connects TRBV9 to TRBJ1-2; D remains unclear. The CDR3 has 14 amino acids. Germline V gene sequence: CDR1 SGDLS, CDR2 YYNGEE. Deletions cut 5 bases from V and 4 bases from J, with 15 bases between. The chain's CDR3 is CASSQAQQSYGYTF. The CDR3 DNA follows: TGTGCCAGCAGTCAGGCTCAGCAATCCTATGGCTACACCTTC.

The chain employs TRBV19 and TRBJ1-5; weak D call: TRBD1 (6 bases). The germline V and J ends were trimmed by 7 bases and 1 base, with 14 bases remaining between them. Germline assignment: CDR1 LNHDA and CDR2 SQIVND (reference sequence). The CDR3 runs 15 residues. DNA of the CDR3: TGTGCCAGTACTGGGGGGCGATCCAGCAATCAGCCCCAGCATTTT. This encodes CASTGGRSSNQPQHF.

This chain joins TRBV28 and TRBJ1-5; no clear D. This CDR3 region has 15 residues. With 3 bases removed from V and 6 bases from J, the gap between germline ends came to 15 bases. Germline CDR1 MDHEN, CDR2 SYDVKM. As DNA, the CDR3 is TGTGCCAGCAGTTTGGCGGGGAGGGATATTCAGCCCCAGCATTTT. Protein product: CASSLAGRDIQPQHF.

The V call is TRBV30, the J call TRBJ1-2, with D tentatively TRBD1 (5 bases). The V end lost 0 bases, the J end lost 4 bases, and 18 bases lay between the germline ends. The CDR3 extends over 16 amino acids. CDR1 is GTSNPN, CDR2 SVGIG, per germline (reference sequence). This chain's CDR3 is CAWSVLGHRGGYGYTF. DNA of the CDR3: TGTGCCTGGAGTGTATTAGGACATCGGGGAGGCTATGGCTACACCTTC.

The count of this clone is one. This chain joins TRBV5-1 and TRBJ2-1, with 9 bases that match TRBD2. The CDR3 loop spans 17 amino acids. CDR1 SGHRS and CDR2 YFSETQ come from the germline V gene. V lost 1 base, J lost 3 bases, and 8 bases stayed unmatched. CDR3 residues: CASSLLVRTSDYNEQFF. CDR3 DNA: TGCGCCAGCAGCTTGTTGGTCCGGACTAGCGACTACAATGAGCAGTTCTTC.

As concerns this clone: In the same sample, other DNA sequences code for this CDR3. The chain uses TRBV5-1 and TRBJ2-1; D is ambiguous. CDR3 length equals 11 residues. V was cut by 2 bases and J by 4 bases, with 1 base left in between. The germline V gene encodes CDR1 SGHRS and CDR2 YFSETQ. The CDR3 sequence: CASSFYNEQFF. The CDR3 DNA reads as TGCGCCAGCAGCTTTTACAATGAGCAGTTCTTC.

The chain links TRBV11-2 to TRBJ1-3; possible D gene TRBD1, 5 bases. The CDR3 covers 13 residues. The V end lost 6 bases, the J end lost 8 bases, and 14 bases lay between the germline ends. From germline, CDR1 is SGHAT and CDR2 FQNNGV. The CDR3 nucleotides read TGTGCCAGCAGACAGCATGGGGGGGACACCATATATTTT. It specifies CASRQHGGDTIYF.

The chain couples TRBV9 to TRBJ1-3; D is uncertain. CDR3 size: 12 residues. Germline V gene sequence: CDR1 SGDLS, CDR2 YYNGEE. The V and J ends lost 0 bases and 6 bases respectively, with 4 bases between them. This CDR3 reads CASSVVENTIYF. The CDR3 coding sequence is TGTGCCAGCAGCGTAGTGGAAAACACCATATATTTT.

The chain carries TRBV30 and TRBJ1-3; D remains ambiguous. V shed 4 bases and J shed 0 bases, with 7 bases lying between them. The germline V gene has CDR1 GTSNPN and CDR2 SVGIG (reference sequence). The CDR3 consists of 13 residues. CDR3 nucleotides: TGTGCCTGGAACCACCACTCTGGAAACACCATATATTTT. It specifies CAWNHHSGNTIYF.

V usage is TRBV20-1 and J usage is TRBJ2-3; D is unresolved. The germline CDR1 and CDR2 sequences are DFQATT and SNEGSKA (reference sequence). The CDR3 is 11 residues long. Between the trimmed V and J ends, which lost 2 bases and 11 bases, there was a span of 11 bases. CDR3 coding DNA: TGCAGTGCTAGACCGTCTCTCGAGCAGTATTTT. It encodes CSARPSLEQYF.

This clone appeared once. The chain has TRBV2 and TRBJ2-3; 9 nucleotides line up with TRBD2. Germline V gene data show CDR1 as SNHLY and CDR2 as FYNNEI. With V trimmed by 8 bases and J by 3 bases, 9 bases remained unmatched. There are 15 residues in the CDR3. This CDR3 is CASGPRSGGTDTQYF. The CDR3 DNA follows: TGTGCCAGCGGGCCCCGTAGCGGGGGAACAGATACGCAGTATTTT.

This clone occurred once. The chain uses TRBV5-4 and TRBJ2-7, with TRBD1 identical over 9 bases. Germline loops: CDR1 SGHNT, CDR2 YYREEE (reference sequence). V trimming: 5 bases; J trimming: 0 bases; junction bases outside the gene matches: 6. This CDR3 has 15 amino acids. CDR3 region: CASRPGQGSSYEQYF. CDR3 coding DNA: TGTGCCAGCAGGCCAGGACAGGGGAGCTCCTACGAGCAGTACTTC. Full variable domain (missing parts from reference TRBV5-4 and TRBJ2-7): ETGVTQSPTHLIKTRGQQVTLRCSSQSGHNTVSWYQQALGQGPQFIFQYYREEENGRGNFPPRFSGLQFPNYSSELNVNALELDDSALYLCASRPGQGSSYEQYFGPGTRLTVT.

This chain's CDR3 is CASSIQSTSGPYNEQFF. In DNA form, the CDR3 reads TGTGCCAGTAGTATCCAATCGACTAGCGGGCCTTACAATGAGCAGTTCTTC. The chain uses TRBV19 and TRBJ2-1; 10 positions match TRBD2. Germline lookup yields CDR1 LNHDA and CDR2 SQIVND (reference sequence). This CDR3 has 17 amino acids. The J segment lost 4 bases and the V segment lost 3 bases, leaving 9 bases of the junction unmatched. The full variable domain, rest sourced from reference TRBV19 and TRBJ2-1, is DGGITQSPKYLFRKEGQNVTLSCEQNLNHDAMYWYRQDPGQGLRLIYYSQIVNDFQKGDIAEGYSVSREKKESFPLTVTSAQKNPTAFYLCASSIQSTSGPYNEQFFGPGTRLTVL.